The clone carrying this T cell receptor (beta chain) was detected many times. No antigen is known for it. Original data processing: In papillary thyroid cancer, a distant-metastasis classifier was built using CDR3 differences across clinicopathological groups. TCRdb re-clonotyped the PCR reads via MiXCR. The V and J calls, along with clone size, are taken from TCRdb and not from the paper's own processing. The sample carries around 42,000 clones, over 9.5% recorded once. No patient received treatment before thyroid surgery. The sample is drawn from a study of metastatic and nonmetastatic thyroid tumors. Study-wide background: Both malignant and benign thyroid patients supplied peripheral blood and tumor or nodule tissue samples, across which the repertoires of these patients were then compared. Study results and limitations: A significant increase in TCR beta diversity was reportedly seen in malignant thyroid tumors relative to benign nodules, in blood and tumor.

The CDR3 has 14 amino acids. CDR1 is SGHNT and CDR2 is YYREEE in the germline V gene (reference sequence). Trimming cost V 3 bases and J 0 bases, with 8 bases left between them. The sequence was obtained from a female donor with papillary thyroid cancer or a benign thyroid nodule (not recorded which). Some clones in this sample may be carry-over from other donors' samples. Sequencing used blood. This rearrangement joins TRBV5-4 to TRBJ2-3; D is perhaps TRBD1 (6 bases). CDR3 amino acids: CASSSRGSTDTQYF. CDR3 nucleotides: TGTGCCAGCAGCTCCAGGGGCAGCACAGATACGCAGTATTTT.